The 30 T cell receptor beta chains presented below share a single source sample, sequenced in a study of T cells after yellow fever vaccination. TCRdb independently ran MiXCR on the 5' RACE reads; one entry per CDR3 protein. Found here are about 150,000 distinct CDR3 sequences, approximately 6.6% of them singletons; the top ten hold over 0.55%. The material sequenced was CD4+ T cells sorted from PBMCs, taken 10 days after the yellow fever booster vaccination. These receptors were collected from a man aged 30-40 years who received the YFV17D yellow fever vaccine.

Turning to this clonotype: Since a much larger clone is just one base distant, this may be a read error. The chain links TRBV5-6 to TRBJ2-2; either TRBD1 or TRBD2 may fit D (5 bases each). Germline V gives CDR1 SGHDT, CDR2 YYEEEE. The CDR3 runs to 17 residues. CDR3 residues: CASSSPPLRVGTGEPFF. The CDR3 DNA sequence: TGTGCCAGCAGCTCGCCCCCTTTGCGGGTGGGGACCGGGGAGCCGTTTTTT.

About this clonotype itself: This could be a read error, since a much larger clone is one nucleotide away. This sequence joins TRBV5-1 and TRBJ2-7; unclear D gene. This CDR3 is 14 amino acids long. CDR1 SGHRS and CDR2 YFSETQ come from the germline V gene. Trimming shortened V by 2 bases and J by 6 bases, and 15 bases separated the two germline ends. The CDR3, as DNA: TGCGCCAGCAGCTTCACCCAGGAGATTGGCGAGCAGTACTTC. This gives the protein CASSFTQEIGEQYF.

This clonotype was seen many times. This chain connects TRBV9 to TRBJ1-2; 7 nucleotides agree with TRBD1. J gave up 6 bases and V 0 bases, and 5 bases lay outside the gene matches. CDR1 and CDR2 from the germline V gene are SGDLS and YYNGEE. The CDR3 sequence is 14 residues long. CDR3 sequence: CASSVANRGDGYTF. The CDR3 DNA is TGTGCCAGCAGCGTAGCGAACAGGGGAGATGGCTACACCTTC.

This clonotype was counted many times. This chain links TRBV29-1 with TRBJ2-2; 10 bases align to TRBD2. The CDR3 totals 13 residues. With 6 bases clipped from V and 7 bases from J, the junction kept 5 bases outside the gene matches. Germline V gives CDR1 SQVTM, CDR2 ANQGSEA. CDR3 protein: CSVLAGAVGELFF. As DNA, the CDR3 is TGCAGCGTCCTAGCGGGAGCGGTCGGGGAGCTGTTTTTT.

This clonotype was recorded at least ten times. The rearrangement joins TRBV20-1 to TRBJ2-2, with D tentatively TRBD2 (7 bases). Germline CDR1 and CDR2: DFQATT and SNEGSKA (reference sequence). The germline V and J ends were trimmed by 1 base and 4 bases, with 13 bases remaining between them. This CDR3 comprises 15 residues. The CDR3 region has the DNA TGCAGTGCTAGAGGGGGGGGCAGAGGCACCGGGGAGCTGTTTTTT. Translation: CSARGGGRGTGELFF.

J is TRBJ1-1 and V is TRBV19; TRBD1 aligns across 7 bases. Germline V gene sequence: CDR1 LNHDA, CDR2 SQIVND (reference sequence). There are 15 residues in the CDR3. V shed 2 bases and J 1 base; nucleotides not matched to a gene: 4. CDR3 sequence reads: CASSIIKGANTEAFF. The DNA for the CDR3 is TGTGCCAGTAGTATAATTAAGGGGGCGAACACTGAAGCTTTCTTT.

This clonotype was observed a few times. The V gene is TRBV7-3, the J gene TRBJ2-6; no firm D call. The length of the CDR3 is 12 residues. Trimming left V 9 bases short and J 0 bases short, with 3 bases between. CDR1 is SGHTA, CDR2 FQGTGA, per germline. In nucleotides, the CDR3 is TGTGCCAGTAACTCTGGGGCCAACGTCCTGACTTTC. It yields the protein CASNSGANVLTF.

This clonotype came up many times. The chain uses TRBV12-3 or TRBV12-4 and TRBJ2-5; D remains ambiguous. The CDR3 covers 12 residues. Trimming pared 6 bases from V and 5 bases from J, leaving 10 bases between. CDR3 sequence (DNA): TGTGCCAGCAGCCGAGTCCGGGAGACCCAGTACTTC. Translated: CASSRVRETQYF.

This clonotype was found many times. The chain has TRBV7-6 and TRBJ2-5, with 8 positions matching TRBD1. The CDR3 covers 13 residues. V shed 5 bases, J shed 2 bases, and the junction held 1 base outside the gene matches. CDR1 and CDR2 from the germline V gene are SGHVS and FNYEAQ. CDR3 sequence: CASSGQGQETQYF. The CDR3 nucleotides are TGTGCCAGCAGCGGACAGGGACAAGAGACCCAGTACTTC.

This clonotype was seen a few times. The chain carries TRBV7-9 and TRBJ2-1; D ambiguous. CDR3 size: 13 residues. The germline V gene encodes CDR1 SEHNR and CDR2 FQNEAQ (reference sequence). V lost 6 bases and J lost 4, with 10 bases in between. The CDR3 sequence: CASRPREYNEQFF. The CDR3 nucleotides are TGTGCCAGCAGGCCAAGGGAATACAATGAGCAGTTCTTC.

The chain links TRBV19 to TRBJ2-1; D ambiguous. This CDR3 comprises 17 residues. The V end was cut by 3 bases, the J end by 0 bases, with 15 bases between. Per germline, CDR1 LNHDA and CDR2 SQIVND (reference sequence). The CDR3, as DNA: TGTGCCAGTAGTATCTTAGGCCCTCCGGACTCCTACAATGAGCAGTTCTTC. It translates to CASSILGPPDSYNEQFF.

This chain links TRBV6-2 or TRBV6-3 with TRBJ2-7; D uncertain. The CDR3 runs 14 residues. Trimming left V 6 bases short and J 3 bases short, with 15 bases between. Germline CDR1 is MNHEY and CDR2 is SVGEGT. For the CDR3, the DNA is TGTGCCAGCAGCCCAAACTTGATCGTCTACGAGCAGTACTTC. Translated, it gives CASSPNLIVYEQYF.

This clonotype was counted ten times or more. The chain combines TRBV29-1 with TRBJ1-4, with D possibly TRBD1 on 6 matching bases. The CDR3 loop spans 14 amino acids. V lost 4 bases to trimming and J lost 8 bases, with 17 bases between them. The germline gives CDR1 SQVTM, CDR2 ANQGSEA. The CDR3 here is CSVVVQGTGEKLFF. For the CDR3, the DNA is TGCAGCGTTGTCGTACAGGGAACAGGAGAAAAACTGTTTTTT.

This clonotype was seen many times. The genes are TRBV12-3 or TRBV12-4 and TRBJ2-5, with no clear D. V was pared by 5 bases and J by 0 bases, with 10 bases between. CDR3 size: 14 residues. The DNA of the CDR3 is TGTGCCAGCAGTCACGGACGGTACCAAGAGACCCAGTACTTC. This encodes CASSHGRYQETQYF.

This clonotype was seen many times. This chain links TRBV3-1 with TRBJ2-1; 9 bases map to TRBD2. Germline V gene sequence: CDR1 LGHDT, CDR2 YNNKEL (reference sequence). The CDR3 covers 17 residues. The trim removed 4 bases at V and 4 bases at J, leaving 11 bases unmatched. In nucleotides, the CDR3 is TGTGCCAGCAGCCCCCGCGGGGTTCTAGCGGGATACAATGAGCAGTTCTTC. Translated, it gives CASSPRGVLAGYNEQFF.

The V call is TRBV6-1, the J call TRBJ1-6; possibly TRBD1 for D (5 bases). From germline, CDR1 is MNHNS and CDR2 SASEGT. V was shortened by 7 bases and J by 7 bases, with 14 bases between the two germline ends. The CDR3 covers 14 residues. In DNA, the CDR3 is TGTGCCAGCAAAGGGGACGGGGGGAATTCACCCCTCCACTTT. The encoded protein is CASKGDGGNSPLHF.

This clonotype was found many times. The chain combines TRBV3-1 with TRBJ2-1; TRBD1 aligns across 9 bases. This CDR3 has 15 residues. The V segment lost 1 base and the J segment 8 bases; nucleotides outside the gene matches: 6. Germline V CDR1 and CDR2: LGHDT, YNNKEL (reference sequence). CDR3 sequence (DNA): TGTGCCAGCAGCCAAGTGGACAGGGGTTTCGATGAGCAGTTCTTC. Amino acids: CASSQVDRGFDEQFF.

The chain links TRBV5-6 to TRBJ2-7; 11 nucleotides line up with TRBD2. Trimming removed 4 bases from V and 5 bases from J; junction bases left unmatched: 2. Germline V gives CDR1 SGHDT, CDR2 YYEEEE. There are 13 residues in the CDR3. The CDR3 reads CASSQGLADEQYF. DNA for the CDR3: TGTGCCAGCAGCCAGGGACTAGCGGACGAGCAGTACTTC.

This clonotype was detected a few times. CDR3 nucleotide sequence: TGTGCCAGCAGCTTCCTCGGGACTAGCGGGGCCTACGAGCAGTACTTC. Protein product: CASSFLGTSGAYEQYF. The V and J genes are TRBV7-2 and TRBJ2-7; 13 nucleotides line up with TRBD2. Trimming removed 3 bases from V and 2 bases from J; junction bases left unmatched: 4. CDR1 SGHTA and CDR2 FQGNSA come from the germline V gene. This CDR3 region has 16 residues.

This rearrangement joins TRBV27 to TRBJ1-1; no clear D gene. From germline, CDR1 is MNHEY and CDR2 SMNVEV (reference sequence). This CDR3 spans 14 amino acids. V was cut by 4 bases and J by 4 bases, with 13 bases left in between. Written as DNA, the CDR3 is TGTGCCAGCAGTTCCCGGTCCCTCGGCACTGAAGCTTTCTTT. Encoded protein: CASSSRSLGTEAFF.

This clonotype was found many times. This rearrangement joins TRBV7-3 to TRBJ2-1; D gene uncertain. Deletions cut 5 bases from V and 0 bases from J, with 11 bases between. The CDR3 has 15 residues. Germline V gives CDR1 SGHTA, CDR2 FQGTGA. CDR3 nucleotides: TGTGCCAGCAGCCCGCGTTTCAGCTCCTACAATGAGCAGTTCTTC. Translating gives CASSPRFSSYNEQFF. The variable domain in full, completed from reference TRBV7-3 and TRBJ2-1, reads GAGVSQTPSNKVTEKGKYVELRCDPISGHTALYWYRQSLGQGPEFLIYFQGTGAADDSGLPNDRFFAVRPEGSVSTLKIQRTERGDSAVYLCASSPRFSSYNEQFFGPGTRLTVL.

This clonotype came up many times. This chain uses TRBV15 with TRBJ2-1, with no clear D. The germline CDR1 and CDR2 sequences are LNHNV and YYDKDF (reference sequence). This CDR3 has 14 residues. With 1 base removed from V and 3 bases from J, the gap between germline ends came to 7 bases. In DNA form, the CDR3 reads TGTGCCACCAGCAGAGTCTCTAACTACAATGAGCAGTTCTTC. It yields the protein CATSRVSNYNEQFF. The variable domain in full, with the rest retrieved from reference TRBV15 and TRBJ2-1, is DAMVIQNPRYQVTQFGKPVTLSCSQTLNHNVMYWYQQKSSQAPKLLFHYYDKDFNNEADTPDNFQSRRPNTSFCFLDIRSPGLGDTAMYLCATSRVSNYNEQFFGPGTRLTVL.

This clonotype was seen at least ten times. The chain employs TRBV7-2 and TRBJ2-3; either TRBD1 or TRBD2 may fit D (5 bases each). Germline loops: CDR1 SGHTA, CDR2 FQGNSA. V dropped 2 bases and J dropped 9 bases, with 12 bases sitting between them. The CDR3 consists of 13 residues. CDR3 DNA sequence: TGTGCCAGCAGCTTAACCGGGACCGGAACGCAGTATTTT. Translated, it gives CASSLTGTGTQYF. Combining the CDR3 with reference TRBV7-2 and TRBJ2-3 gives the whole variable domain GAGVSQSPSNKVTEKGKDVELRCDPISGHTALYWYRQSLGQGLEFLIYFQGNSAPDKSGLPSDRFSAERTGGSVSTLTIQRTQQEDSAVYLCASSLTGTGTQYFGPGTRLTVL.

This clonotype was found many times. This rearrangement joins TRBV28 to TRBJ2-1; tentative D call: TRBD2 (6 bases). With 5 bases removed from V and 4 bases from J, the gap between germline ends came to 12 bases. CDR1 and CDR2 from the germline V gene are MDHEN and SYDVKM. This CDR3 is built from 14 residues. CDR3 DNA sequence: TGTGCCAGCAGTCGGGCGGGAAGGTACAATGAGCAGTTCTTC. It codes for CASSRAGRYNEQFF.

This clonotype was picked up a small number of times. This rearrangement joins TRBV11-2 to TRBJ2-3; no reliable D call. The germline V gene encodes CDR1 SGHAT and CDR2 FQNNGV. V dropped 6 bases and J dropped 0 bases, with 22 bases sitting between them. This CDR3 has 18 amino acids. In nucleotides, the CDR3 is TGTGCCAGCAGGTCTTATCGGGCCATAACGACTAGCACAGATACGCAGTATTTT. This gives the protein CASRSYRAITTSTDTQYF.

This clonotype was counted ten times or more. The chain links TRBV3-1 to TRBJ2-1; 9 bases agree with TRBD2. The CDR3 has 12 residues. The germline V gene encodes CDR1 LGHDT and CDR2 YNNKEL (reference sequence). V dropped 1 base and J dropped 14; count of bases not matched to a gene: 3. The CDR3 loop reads CASSQAGLAKFF. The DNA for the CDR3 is TGTGCCAGCAGCCAAGCGGGACTAGCTAAGTTCTTC.

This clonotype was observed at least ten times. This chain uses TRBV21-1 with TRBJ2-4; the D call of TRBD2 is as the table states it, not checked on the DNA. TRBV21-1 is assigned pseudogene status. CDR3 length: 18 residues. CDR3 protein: CASSKGTSGRQTKNIQYF. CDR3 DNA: TGTGCCAGCAGCAAAGGCACTAGCGGGAGGCAAACCAAAAACATTCAGTACTTC.

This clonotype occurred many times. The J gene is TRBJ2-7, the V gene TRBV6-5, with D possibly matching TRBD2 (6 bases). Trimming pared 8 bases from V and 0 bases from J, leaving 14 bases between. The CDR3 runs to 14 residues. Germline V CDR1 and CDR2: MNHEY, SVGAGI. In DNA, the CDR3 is TGTGCCAGCGCAGCGGGCGGAAGCTCCTACGAGCAGTACTTC. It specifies CASAAGGSSYEQYF.

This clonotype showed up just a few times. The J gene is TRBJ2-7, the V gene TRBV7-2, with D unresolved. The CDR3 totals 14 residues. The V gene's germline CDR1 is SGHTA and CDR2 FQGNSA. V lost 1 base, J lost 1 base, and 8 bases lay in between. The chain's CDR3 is CASSLVAKSYEQYF. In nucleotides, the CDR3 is TGTGCCAGCAGCTTAGTGGCGAAATCCTACGAGCAGTACTTC.

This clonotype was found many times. The CDR3 loop reads CASSLATAQYF. The CDR3 bases are TGTGCCAGCAGTCTAGCCACCGCCCAGTACTTC. The chain employs TRBV6-2 or TRBV6-3 and TRBJ2-5; tentative D call: TRBD2 (5 bases). Trimming took off 5 bases at V and 9 bases at J, with 10 bases between the two ends. Germline V gene sequence: CDR1 MNHEY, CDR2 SVGEGT. The CDR3 runs to 11 residues.